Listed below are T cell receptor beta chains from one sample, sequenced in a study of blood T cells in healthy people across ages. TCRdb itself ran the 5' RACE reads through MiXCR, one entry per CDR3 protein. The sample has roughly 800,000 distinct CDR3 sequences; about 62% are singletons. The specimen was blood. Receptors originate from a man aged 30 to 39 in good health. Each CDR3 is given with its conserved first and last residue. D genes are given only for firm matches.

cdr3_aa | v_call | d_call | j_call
CASSFQADNSPLHF | TRBV5-1 | . | TRBJ1-6
CSALEGAGANSYEQYF | TRBV20-1 | . | TRBJ2-7
CSGQGVNEQYF | TRBV29-1 | TRBD1 | TRBJ2-7
CASSEYRGDSTDTQYF | TRBV25-1 | TRBD2 | TRBJ2-3
CASSHGGDYGYTF | TRBV4-2 | . | TRBJ1-2
CASSYSRQGGSYEQYF | TRBV6-5 | TRBD1 | TRBJ2-7
CSAGTANEQYF | TRBV20-1 | TRBD1 | TRBJ2-7
CASSLYRQGGDYGYTF | TRBV5-1 | . | TRBJ1-2
CASSEAGPWIQYF | TRBV2 | . | TRBJ2-4
CASSAQNHGGYTF | TRBV14 | . | TRBJ1-2
CSVRTPTNTGELFF | TRBV29-1 | . | TRBJ2-2
CASSYSGSLGNNEQFF | TRBV6-2/TRBV6-3 | . | TRBJ2-1
CSARSPGEDSLGTQYF | TRBV20-1 | . | TRBJ2-5
CSAPGTGGTYEQYF | TRBV20-1 | TRBD1 | TRBJ2-7
CASSYPLQSSDGYTF | TRBV6-6 | . | TRBJ1-2
CSAPPGLGAKNIQYF | TRBV20-1 | . | TRBJ2-4